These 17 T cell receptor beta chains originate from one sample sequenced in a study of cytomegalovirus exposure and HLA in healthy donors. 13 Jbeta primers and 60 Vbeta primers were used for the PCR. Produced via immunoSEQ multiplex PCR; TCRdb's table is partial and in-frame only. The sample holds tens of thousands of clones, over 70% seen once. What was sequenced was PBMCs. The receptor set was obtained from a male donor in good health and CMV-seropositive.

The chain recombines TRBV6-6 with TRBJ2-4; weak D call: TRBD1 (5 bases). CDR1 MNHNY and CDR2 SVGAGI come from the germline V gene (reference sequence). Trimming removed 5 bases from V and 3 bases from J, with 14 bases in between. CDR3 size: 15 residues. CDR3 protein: CASSLSLGDKNIQYF. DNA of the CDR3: TGTGCCAGCAGTCTATCTTTAGGGGACAAAAACATTCAGTACTTC.

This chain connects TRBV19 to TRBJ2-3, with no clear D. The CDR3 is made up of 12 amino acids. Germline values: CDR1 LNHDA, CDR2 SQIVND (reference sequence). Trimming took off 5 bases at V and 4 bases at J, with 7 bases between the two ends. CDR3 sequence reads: CASSARSDTQYF. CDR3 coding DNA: TGTGCCAGTAGTGCGCGTTCAGATACGCAGTATTTT.

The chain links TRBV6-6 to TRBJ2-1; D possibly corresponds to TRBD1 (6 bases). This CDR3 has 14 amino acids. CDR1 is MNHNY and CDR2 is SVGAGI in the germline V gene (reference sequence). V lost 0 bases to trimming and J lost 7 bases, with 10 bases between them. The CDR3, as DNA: TGTGCCAGCAGTTACTCGATACAGGGAAATGAGCAGTTCTTC. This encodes CASSYSIQGNEQFF.

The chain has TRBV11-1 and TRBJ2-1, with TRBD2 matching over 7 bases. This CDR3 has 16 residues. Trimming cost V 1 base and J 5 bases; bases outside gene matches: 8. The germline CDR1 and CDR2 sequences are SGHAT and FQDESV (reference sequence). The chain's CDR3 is CASSLVSRAGDNEQFF. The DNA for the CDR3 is TGTGCCAGCAGCTTAGTGAGCAGGGCGGGGGACAATGAGCAGTTCTTC.

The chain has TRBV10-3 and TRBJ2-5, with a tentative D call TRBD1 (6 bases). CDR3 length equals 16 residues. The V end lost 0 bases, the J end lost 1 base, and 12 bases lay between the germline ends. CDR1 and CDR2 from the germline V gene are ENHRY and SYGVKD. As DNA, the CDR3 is TGTGCCATCAGTGAGTCGTGGCAGGGGCGCCAAGAGACCCAGTACTTC. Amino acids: CAISESWQGRQETQYF.

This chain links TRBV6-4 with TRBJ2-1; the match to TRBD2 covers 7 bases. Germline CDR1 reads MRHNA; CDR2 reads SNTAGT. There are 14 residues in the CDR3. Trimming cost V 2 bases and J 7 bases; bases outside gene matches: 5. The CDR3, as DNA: TGTGCCAGCAGTGACCTTGGCGGGAGAAATGAGCAGTTCTTC. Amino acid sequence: CASSDLGGRNEQFF.

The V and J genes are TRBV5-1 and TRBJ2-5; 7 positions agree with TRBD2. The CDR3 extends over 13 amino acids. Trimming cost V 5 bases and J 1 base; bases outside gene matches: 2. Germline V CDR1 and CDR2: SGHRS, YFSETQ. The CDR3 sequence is CASRRELQETQYF. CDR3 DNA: TGCGCCAGCAGGCGGGAGCTCCAAGAGACCCAGTACTTC.

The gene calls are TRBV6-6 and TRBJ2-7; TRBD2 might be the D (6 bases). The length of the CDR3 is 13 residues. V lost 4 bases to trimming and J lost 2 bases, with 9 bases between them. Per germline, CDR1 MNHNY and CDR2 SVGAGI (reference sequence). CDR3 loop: CASSSWGAYEQYF. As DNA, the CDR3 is TGTGCCAGCAGTTCCTGGGGGGCCTACGAGCAGTACTTC.

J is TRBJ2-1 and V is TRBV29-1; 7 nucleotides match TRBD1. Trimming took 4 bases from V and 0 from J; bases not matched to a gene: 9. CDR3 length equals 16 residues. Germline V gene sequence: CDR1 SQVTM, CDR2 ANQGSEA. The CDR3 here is CSVGTPGGNSYNEQFF. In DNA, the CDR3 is TGCAGCGTTGGAACCCCAGGGGGAAACTCCTACAATGAGCAGTTCTTC.

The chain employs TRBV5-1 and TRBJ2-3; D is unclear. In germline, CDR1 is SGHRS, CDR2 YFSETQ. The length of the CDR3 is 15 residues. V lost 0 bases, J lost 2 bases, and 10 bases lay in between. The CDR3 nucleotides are TGCGCCAGCAGCTTGGATGGTGGGCCCACAGATACGCAGTATTTT. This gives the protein CASSLDGGPTDTQYF. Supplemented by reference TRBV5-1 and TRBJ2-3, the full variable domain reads KAGVTQTPRYLIKTRGQQVTLSCSPISGHRSVSWYQQTPGQGLQFLFEYFSETQRNKGNFPGRFSGRQFSNSRSEMNVSTLELGDSALYLCASSLDGGPTDTQYFGPGTRLTVL.

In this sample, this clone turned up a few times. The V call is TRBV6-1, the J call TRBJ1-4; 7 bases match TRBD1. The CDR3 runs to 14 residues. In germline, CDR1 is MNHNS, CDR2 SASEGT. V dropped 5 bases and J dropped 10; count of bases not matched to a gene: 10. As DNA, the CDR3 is TGTGCCAGCAGTACCGGACAGGACCCCCGAAAACTGTTTTTT. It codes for CASSTGQDPRKLFF.

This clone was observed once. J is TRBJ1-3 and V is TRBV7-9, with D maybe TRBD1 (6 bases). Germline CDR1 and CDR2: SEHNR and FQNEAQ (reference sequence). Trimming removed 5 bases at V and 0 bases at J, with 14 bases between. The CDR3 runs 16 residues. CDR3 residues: CASSIRQENSGNTIYF. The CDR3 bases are TGTGCCAGCAGCATTCGACAGGAGAACTCTGGAAACACCATATATTTT. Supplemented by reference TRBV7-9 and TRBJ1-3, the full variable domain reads DTGVSQNPRHKITKRGQNVTFRCDPISEHNRLYWYRQTLGQGPEFLTYFQNEAQLEKSRLLSDRFSAERPKGSFSTLEIQRTEQGDSAMYLCASSIRQENSGNTIYFGEGSWLTVV.

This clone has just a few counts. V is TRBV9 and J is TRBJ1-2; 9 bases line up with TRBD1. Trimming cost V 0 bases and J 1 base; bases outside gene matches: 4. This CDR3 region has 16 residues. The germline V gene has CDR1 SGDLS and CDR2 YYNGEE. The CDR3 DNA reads TGTGCCAGCAGCGTAGGAGGACAGGGGATTAACTATGGCTACACCTTC. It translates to CASSVGGQGINYGYTF. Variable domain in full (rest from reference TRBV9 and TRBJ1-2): DSGVTQTPKHLITATGQRVTLRCSPRSGDLSVYWYQQSLDQGLQFLIQYYNGEERAKGNILERFSAQQFPDLHSELNLSSLELGDSALYFCASSVGGQGINYGYTFGSGTRLTVV.

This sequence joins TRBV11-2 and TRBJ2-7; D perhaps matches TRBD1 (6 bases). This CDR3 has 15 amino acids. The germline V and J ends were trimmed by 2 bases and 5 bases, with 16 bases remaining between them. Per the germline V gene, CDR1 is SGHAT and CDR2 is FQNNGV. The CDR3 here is CASSLNGRGKHEQYF. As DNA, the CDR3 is TGTGCCAGCAGCTTAAATGGCAGGGGCAAGCACGAGCAGTACTTC.

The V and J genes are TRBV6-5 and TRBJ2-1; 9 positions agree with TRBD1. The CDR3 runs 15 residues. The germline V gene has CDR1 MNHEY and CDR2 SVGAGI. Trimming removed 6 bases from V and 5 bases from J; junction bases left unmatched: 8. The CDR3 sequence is CASRSGTGTNNEQFF. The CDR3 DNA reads TGTGCCAGCAGGTCCGGGACAGGGACTAACAATGAGCAGTTCTTC.

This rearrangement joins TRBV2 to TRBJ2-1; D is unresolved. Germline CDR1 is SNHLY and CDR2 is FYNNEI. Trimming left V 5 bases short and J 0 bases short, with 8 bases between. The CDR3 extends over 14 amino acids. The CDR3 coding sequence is TGTGCCAGCAGTTCCCTGAGCTCCTACAATGAGCAGTTCTTC. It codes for CASSSLSSYNEQFF.

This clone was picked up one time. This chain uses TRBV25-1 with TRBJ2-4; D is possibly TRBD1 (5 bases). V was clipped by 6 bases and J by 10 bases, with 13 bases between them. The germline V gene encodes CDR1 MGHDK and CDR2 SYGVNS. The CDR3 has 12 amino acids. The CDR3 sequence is CASSREPGIQYF. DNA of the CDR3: TGTGCCAGCAGCCGTGAGCCAGGGATTCAGTACTTC.